The 20 T cell receptor beta chains in this list originate from one sample, sequenced in a study of T and B cells in COVID-19 patients. BIOMED2 TRB-A/B primer pools were used in multiplex TRB PCR. Using its own MiXCR run on the multiplex PCR reads, TCRdb lists one record per CDR3 protein. In the table there are over a thousand distinct CDR3 sequences, roughly a fifth of which are singletons. Each TRB amplification used roughly 240-550 ng of genomic DNA from blood. The sample comprised blood. The source is a human donor with active COVID-19.

This clonotype counts as medium-sized. V is TRBV18 and J is TRBJ1-1; D is perhaps TRBD1 (5 bases). The germline V and J ends were trimmed by 5 bases and 1 base, with 8 bases remaining between them. The germline CDR1 and CDR2 sequences are KGHSH and LQKENI. This CDR3 is 13 amino acids long. CDR3 nucleotide sequence: TGTGCCAGCTCATACGACAGGAACACTGAAGCTTTCTTT. Translated: CASSYDRNTEAFF.

This chain joins TRBV4-3 and TRBJ1-5, with a weak D call TRBD1 (6 bases). V lost 0 bases and J lost 5, with 14 bases in between. Germline V gene lookup returns CDR1 LGHNA and CDR2 YSLEER. The length of the CDR3 is 16 residues. For the CDR3, the DNA is TGCGCCAGCAGCCAAGAGGGTCAGGGGTTCGATCAGCCCCAGCATTTT. Translating gives CASSQEGQGFDQPQHF.

By proportion, this clonotype is medium-sized. V gene TRBV6-6 combines with J gene TRBJ1-4, with D uncertain. Trimming took 2 bases from V and 4 from J, leaving 11 bases between them. Germline assignment: CDR1 MNHNY and CDR2 SVGAGI (reference sequence). The CDR3 runs 15 residues. The CDR3 region is CASSYGNGINEKLFF. Here the CDR3 DNA reads TGTGCCAGCAGTTACGGAAACGGTATTAATGAAAAACTGTTTTTT.

Relative to its sample, this clonotype is medium-sized. The CDR3 protein is CAWRGGSSNQPQHF. CDR3 nucleotide sequence: TGTGCCTGGAGGGGTGGGTCTAGCAATCAGCCCCAGCATTTT. The chain recombines TRBV30 with TRBJ1-5; no reliable D call. This CDR3 comprises 14 residues. The germline V gene encodes CDR1 GTSNPN and CDR2 SVGIG (reference sequence). V shed 3 bases and J shed 0 bases, with 9 bases lying between them.

The J gene is TRBJ1-1, the V gene TRBV7-6; D is perhaps TRBD1 (6 bases). Per germline, CDR1 SGHVS and CDR2 FNYEAQ. The CDR3 loop spans 14 amino acids. Trimming took 1 base from V and 4 from J, leaving 10 bases between them. CDR3 sequence reads: CASSLGQVGTEAFF. The CDR3 nucleotides read TGTGCCAGCAGCTTAGGACAGGTTGGCACTGAAGCTTTCTTT.

This clonotype counts as medium-sized. The chain couples TRBV5-6 to TRBJ1-1; D is possibly TRBD1 (6 bases). The V and J ends lost 0 bases and 10 bases respectively, with 19 bases between them. The CDR3 sequence is 15 residues long. Germline CDR1 and CDR2: SGHDT and YYEEEE. The CDR3 sequence: CASSLAGGGEEGAFF. As DNA, the CDR3 is TGTGCCAGCAGCTTGGCCGGGGGGGGCGAAGAAGGAGCTTTCTTT.

Relative to its sample, this clonotype is medium-sized (0.01 to 0.1%). The gene calls are TRBV11-2 and TRBJ2-2, with D unresolved. Germline V gene data show CDR1 as SGHAT and CDR2 as FQNNGV. CDR3 length: 14 residues. Trimming took 0 bases from V and 4 from J, leaving 6 bases between them. Here the CDR3 reads CASSLERRTGELFF. CDR3 nucleotides: TGTGCCAGCAGCTTAGAGCGCCGCACCGGGGAGCTGTTTTTT.

By share, this clonotype ranks as large. The V call is TRBV12-3 or TRBV12-4, the J call TRBJ2-1; TRBD1 agrees at 9 bases. This CDR3 is built from 14 residues. V dropped 7 bases and J dropped 15; count of bases not matched to a gene: 16. The CDR3 DNA reads TGTGCCAGCACCTCCCGGACAGGGGCGCAATCGCGGTTCTTC. Translation: CASTSRTGAQSRFF.

This clonotype is large. This chain uses TRBV6-2 or TRBV6-3 with TRBJ2-3; tentatively, D is TRBD1 (5 bases). The germline CDR1 and CDR2 sequences are MNHEY and SVGEGT. The CDR3 length is 12 residues. V lost 6 bases to trimming and J lost 11 bases, with 15 bases between them. This chain's CDR3 is CASRLQASGQYF. The CDR3 bases are TGTGCCAGCAGACTACAGGCCAGTGGGCAGTATTTT.

By frequency in the sample, this clonotype is large (0.1 to 1%). The rearrangement links TRBV29-1 to TRBJ1-1; D is perhaps TRBD1 (5 bases). The V gene's germline CDR1 is SQVTM and CDR2 ANQGSEA. Trimming shortened V by 4 bases and J by 5 bases, and 17 bases separated the two germline ends. CDR3 size: 14 residues. The DNA of the CDR3 is TGCAGCGTTGTTCGGCAGGGAGAGGGGACTGAAGCTTTCTTT. Residues: CSVVRQGEGTEAFF.

This clonotype is labeled medium-sized. The V and J genes are TRBV18 and TRBJ1-5; D not certain. Germline loops: CDR1 KGHSH, CDR2 LQKENI. Trimming left V 3 bases short and J 1 base short, with 7 bases between. CDR3 length: 14 amino acids. The CDR3 nucleotides read TGTGCCAGCTCACCGGGCGGGAGCAATCAGCCCCAGCATTTT. It encodes CASSPGGSNQPQHF.

This clonotype is labeled as large. This chain links TRBV7-6 with TRBJ2-2; TRBD2 aligns across 14 bases. Germline lookup yields CDR1 SGHVS and CDR2 FNYEAQ. The CDR3 loop spans 19 amino acids. Losses at the gene ends were 3 bases for V and 5 bases for J; bases not matched to a gene: 11. The CDR3 is CASSFSRGTSGSYTGELFF. CDR3 sequence (DNA): TGTGCCAGCAGCTTCAGCCGAGGGACTAGCGGGAGTTATACCGGGGAGCTGTTTTTT.

V gene TRBV28 combines with J gene TRBJ2-1, with TRBD2 matching over 7 bases. This CDR3 spans 15 amino acids. V was pared by 1 base and J by 4 bases, with 4 bases of the junction left unmatched. Germline V gene sequence: CDR1 MDHEN, CDR2 SYDVKM. CDR3 residues: CASSLSERGYNEQFF. The CDR3 coding sequence is TGTGCCAGCAGTTTATCCGAGCGGGGTTACAATGAGCAGTTCTTC.

By share, this clonotype ranks as medium-sized. J is TRBJ2-5 and V is TRBV5-1; TRBD2 might be the D (6 bases). Deletions cut 3 bases from V and 1 base from J, with 16 bases between. Germline CDR1 and CDR2: SGHRS and YFSETQ. The CDR3 is 16 amino acids. Written as DNA, the CDR3 is TGCGCCAGCAGCTCTGGGACTCTCGGCCCCCAAGAGACCCAGTACTTC. Its translation is CASSSGTLGPQETQYF.

This clonotype came up a few times. The chain combines TRBV12-3 or TRBV12-4 with TRBJ1-2; the match to TRBD1 covers 8 bases. The V and J ends lost 5 bases and 4 bases, in that order; junction bases with no gene match: 6. The CDR3 sequence is 14 residues long. CDR3 region: CASSTRGRGYGYTF. CDR3 nucleotide sequence: TGTGCCAGCAGTACCAGGGGGCGCGGCTATGGCTACACCTTC.

This clonotype is categorized as medium-sized (0.01 to 0.1%). CDR3 DNA sequence: TGTGCCAGCTCACCACTCTCCTATGGTGAGACCCAGTACTTC. Its translation: CASSPLSYGETQYF. The gene calls are TRBV18 and TRBJ2-5; D remains ambiguous. Trimming pared 1 base from V and 5 bases from J, leaving 11 bases between. There are 14 residues in the CDR3. Per the germline V gene, CDR1 is KGHSH and CDR2 is LQKENI.

This chain uses TRBV5-1 with TRBJ2-5; 9 bases align to TRBD2. The length of the CDR3 is 14 residues. J lost 4 bases, V lost 4 bases, and 5 bases had no gene match. Germline V gene data show CDR1 as SGHRS and CDR2 as YFSETQ. The CDR3: CASSGSGSRETQYF. The CDR3 bases are TGCGCCAGCAGCGGTAGCGGGAGTCGAGAGACCCAGTACTTC.

This clonotype is classed as medium-sized. The chain couples TRBV6-1 to TRBJ2-2; D is possibly TRBD1 (6 bases). V dropped 3 bases and J dropped 1 base, with 6 bases sitting between them. Germline CDR1 and CDR2: MNHNS and SASEGT. The CDR3 sequence is 14 residues long. The chain's CDR3 is CASSETGNTGELFF. The CDR3 DNA reads as TGTGCCAGCAGTGAGACAGGGAACACCGGGGAGCTGTTTTTT.

The sample holds a few counts of this clonotype. The chain couples TRBV4-3 to TRBJ2-7; 7 bases line up with TRBD2. The CDR3 has 16 residues. Trimming removed 1 base from V and 1 base from J; junction bases left unmatched: 7. Looked up from germline, CDR1 is LGHNA and CDR2 is YSLEER. CDR3 sequence: CASSQGLPSGSYEQYF. The DNA of the CDR3 is TGCGCCAGCAGCCAAGGACTCCCTAGCGGTTCCTACGAGCAGTACTTC.

The V gene is TRBV20-1, the J gene TRBJ2-7; D is possibly TRBD2 (5 bases). CDR1 DFQATT and CDR2 SNEGSKA come from the germline V gene (reference sequence). The CDR3 is 13 residues long. The V end lost 6 bases, the J end lost 6 bases, and 18 bases lay between the germline ends. The CDR3 here is CSADGNSEGEQYF. In nucleotides, the CDR3 is TGCAGTGCGGATGGGAACAGTGAGGGCGAGCAGTACTTC.